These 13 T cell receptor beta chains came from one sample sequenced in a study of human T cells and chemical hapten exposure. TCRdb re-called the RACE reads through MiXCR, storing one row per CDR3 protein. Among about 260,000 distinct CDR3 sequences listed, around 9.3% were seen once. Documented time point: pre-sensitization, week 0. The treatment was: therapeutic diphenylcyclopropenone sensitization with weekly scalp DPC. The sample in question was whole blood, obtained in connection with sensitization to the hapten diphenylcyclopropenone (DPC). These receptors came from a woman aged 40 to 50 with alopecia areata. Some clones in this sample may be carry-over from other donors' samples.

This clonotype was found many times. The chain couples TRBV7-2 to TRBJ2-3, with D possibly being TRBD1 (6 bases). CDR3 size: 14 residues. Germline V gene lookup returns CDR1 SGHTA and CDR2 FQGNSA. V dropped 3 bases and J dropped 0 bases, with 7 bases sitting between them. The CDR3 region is CASSFGTSTDTQYF. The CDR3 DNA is TGTGCCAGCAGCTTCGGGACAAGCACAGATACGCAGTATTTT.

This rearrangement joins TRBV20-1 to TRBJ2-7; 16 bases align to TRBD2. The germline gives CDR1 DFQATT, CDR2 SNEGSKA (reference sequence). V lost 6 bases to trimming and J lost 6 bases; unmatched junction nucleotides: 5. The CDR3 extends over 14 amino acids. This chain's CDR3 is CSAKGTSGRGEQYF. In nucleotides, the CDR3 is TGCAGTGCGAAAGGGACTAGCGGGAGGGGCGAGCAGTACTTC.

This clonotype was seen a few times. The CDR3, as DNA: TGTGCCAGCAGCGTAGCTGCACAGGGGGCGGGCTATGGCTACACCTTC. It translates to CASSVAAQGAGYGYTF. The chain is built from TRBV9 and TRBJ1-2; 9 bases fit TRBD1. This CDR3 is 16 amino acids long. Germline V gene lookup returns CDR1 SGDLS and CDR2 YYNGEE. After removal of 0 bases from V and 4 bases from J, the junction contained 7 bases not matched to a gene.

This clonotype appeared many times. The CDR3 spells CASSQQREATDTQYF. The CDR3 DNA reads TGCGCCAGCAGCCAACAGCGGGAGGCCACAGATACGCAGTATTTT. The rearrangement joins TRBV4-3 to TRBJ2-3; 9 nucleotides align to TRBD2. The CDR3 runs 15 residues. The germline gives CDR1 LGHNA, CDR2 YSLEER. J lost 2 bases, V lost 2 bases, and 2 bases had no gene match.

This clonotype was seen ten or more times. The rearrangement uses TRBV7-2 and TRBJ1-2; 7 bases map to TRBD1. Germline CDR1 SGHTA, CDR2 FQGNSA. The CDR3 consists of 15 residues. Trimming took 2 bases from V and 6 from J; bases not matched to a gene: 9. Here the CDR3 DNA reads TGTGCCAGCAGCTTACAAGGGGGCGGTGAGAATGGCTACACCTTC. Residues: CASSLQGGGENGYTF.

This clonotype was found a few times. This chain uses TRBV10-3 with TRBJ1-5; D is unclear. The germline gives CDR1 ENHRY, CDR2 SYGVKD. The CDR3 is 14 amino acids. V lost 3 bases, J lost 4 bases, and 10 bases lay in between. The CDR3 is CAISERQINQPQHF. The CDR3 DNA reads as TGTGCCATCAGTGAACGTCAGATTAATCAGCCCCAGCATTTT.

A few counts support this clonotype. The CDR3 is CASSRTPGQQKETQYF. CDR3 sequence (DNA): TGTGCCAGCAGTCGAACGCCGGGACAGCAGAAAGAGACCCAGTACTTC. The chain joins TRBV28 to TRBJ2-5, with TRBD1 matching 7 bases. The CDR3 has 16 residues. Germline V gene data show CDR1 as MDHEN and CDR2 as SYDVKM. J lost 3 bases, V lost 5 bases, and 12 bases had no gene match.

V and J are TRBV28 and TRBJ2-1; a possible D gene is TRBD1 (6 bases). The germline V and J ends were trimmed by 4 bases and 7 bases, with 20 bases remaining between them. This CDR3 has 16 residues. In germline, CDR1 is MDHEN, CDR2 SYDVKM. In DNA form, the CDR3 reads TGTGCCAGCAGTTGGGGGCTGGGGTCCCCGGGGAATGAGCAGTTCTTC. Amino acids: CASSWGLGSPGNEQFF.

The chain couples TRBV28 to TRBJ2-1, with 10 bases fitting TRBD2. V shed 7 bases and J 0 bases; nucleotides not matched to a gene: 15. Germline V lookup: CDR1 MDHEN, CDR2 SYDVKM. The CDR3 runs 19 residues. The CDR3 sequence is CASIGPGLATKSSYNEQFF. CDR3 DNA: TGTGCCAGCATTGGGCCGGGACTAGCGACGAAGAGCTCCTACAATGAGCAGTTCTTC.

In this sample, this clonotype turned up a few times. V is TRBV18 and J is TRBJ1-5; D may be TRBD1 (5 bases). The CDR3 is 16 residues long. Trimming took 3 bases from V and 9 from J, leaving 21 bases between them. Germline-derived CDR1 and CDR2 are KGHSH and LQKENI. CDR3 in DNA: TGTGCCAGCTCACCCCCCGGGACGCACGGCGGGGGGCCCCAGCATTTT. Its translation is CASSPPGTHGGGPQHF.

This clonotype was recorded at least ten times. This CDR3 is CSAPDRANTGELFF. CDR3 DNA sequence: TGCAGTGCTCCCGACAGGGCGAACACCGGGGAGCTGTTTTTT. This chain connects TRBV20-1 to TRBJ2-2, with TRBD1 identical over 7 bases. The V segment lost 5 bases and the J segment 0 bases; nucleotides outside the gene matches: 3. Germline V gives CDR1 DFQATT, CDR2 SNEGSKA (reference sequence). This CDR3 region has 14 residues.

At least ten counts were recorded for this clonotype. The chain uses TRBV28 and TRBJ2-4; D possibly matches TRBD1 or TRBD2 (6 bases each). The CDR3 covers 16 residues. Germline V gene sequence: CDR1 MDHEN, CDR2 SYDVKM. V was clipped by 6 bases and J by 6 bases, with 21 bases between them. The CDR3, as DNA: TGTGCCAGCAGCCAGCGGGTGGCAGGGGAGATAAACATTCAGTACTTC. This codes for CASSQRVAGEINIQYF.

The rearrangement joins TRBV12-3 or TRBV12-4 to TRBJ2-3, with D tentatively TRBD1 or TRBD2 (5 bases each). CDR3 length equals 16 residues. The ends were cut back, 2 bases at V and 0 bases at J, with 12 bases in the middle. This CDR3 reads CASSLHGTISTDTQYF. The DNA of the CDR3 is TGTGCCAGCAGTTTACACGGGACCATAAGCACAGATACGCAGTATTTT.